This T cell receptor beta chain was retrieved from a study of spatial heterogeneity in lung cancer. Study information: There was a strong correlation between the counts of TCR transcripts measured in tumor regions and a T cell transcriptional module score that was calculated from matched bulk RNA-seq. Regarding the study as a whole: Expanded intratumoral alpha and beta TCR counts tracked tumor mutation counts.

The presence of a unique molecular identifier marked each TCR cDNA molecule. In TCRdb, the 5' RACE reads were re-called with MiXCR into one record per CDR3 protein. The table has roughly 15,000 distinct CDR3 sequences, 6.5% to 8% seen once; the top ten hold approximately 10%. This clonotype was counted between two and nine times. The target antigen is unknown. The V gene lost 0 bases and the J gene lost 0 bases, with 8 bases spanning the gap. The CDR3 has 14 residues. Germline CDR1 GTSNPN, CDR2 SVGIG (reference sequence). Time point indicated: sample taken at primary tumor resection. Material for sequencing was whole RNA from tumor, nontumor lung or frozen PBMC, left unsorted.

This TCR came from a male donor with early-stage non-small cell lung cancer. Source: lung tumor tissue, taken at surgery. The chain recombines TRBV30 with TRBJ1-1, with no clear D. The CDR3 DNA follows: TGTGCCTGGAGTGTACGATCCTTGAACACTGAAGCTTTCTTT. This codes for CAWSVRSLNTEAFF.